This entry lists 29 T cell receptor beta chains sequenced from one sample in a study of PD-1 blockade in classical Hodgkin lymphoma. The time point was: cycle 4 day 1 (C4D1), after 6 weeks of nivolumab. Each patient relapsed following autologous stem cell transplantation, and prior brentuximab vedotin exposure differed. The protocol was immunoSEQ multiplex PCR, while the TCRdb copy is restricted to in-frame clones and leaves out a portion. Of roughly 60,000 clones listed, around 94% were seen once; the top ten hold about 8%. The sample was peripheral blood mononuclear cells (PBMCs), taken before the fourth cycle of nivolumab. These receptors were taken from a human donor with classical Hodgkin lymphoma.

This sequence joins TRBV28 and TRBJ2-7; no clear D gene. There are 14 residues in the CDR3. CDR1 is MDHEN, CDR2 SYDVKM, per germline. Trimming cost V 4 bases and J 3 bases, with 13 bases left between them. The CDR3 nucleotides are TGTGCCAGCAGTTATTCGGTCCGTGGCTACGAGCAGTACTTC. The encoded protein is CASSYSVRGYEQYF.

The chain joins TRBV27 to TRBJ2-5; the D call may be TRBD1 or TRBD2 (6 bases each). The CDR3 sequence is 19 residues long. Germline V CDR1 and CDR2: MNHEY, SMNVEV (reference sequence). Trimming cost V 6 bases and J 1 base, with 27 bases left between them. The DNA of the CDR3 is TGTGCCAGCAGCCGATCGACGGACAGATTCACTAGCTTCCAAGAGACCCAGTACTTC. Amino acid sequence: CASSRSTDRFTSFQETQYF.

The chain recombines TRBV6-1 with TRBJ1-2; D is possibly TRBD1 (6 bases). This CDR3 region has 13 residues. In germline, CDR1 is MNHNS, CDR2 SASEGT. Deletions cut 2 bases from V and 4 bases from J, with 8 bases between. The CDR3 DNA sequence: TGTGCCAGCAGTGAAACAGGGATCTATGGCTACACCTTC. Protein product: CASSETGIYGYTF.

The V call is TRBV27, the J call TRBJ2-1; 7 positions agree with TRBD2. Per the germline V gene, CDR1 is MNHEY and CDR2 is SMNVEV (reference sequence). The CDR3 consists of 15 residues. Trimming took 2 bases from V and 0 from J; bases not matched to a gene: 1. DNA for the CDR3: TGTGCCAGCAGTTTAGGACTAGACTCCTACAATGAGCAGTTCTTC. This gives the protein CASSLGLDSYNEQFF.

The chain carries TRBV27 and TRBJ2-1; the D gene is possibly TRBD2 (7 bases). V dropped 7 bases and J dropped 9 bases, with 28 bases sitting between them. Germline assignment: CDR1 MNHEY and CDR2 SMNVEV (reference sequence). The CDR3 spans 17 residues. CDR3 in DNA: TGTGCCAGCAAGGGGGTGGATTTTGGTGGGAGGGCCCCTGAGCAGTTCTTC. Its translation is CASKGVDFGGRAPEQFF.

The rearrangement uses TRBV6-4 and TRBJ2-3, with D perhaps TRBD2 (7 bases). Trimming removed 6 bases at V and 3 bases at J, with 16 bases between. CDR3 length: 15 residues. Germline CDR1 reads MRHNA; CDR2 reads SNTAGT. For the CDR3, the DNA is TGTGCCAGCAGCCCTGGGGGGGCAGGGACAGATACGCAGTATTTT. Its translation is CASSPGGAGTDTQYF.

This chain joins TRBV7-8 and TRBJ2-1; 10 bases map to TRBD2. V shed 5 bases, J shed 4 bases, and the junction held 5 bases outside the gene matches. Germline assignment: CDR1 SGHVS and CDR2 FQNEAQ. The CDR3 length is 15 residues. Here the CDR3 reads CASSPTSGDYNEQFF. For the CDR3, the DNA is TGTGCCAGCAGCCCTACTAGCGGGGATTACAATGAGCAGTTCTTC.

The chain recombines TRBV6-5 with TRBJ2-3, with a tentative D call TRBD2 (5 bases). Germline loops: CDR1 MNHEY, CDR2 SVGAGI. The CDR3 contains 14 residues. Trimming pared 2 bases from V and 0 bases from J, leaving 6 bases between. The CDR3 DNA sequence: TGTGCCAGCAGTTACGAGCGGAGCACAGATACGCAGTATTTT. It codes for CASSYERSTDTQYF.

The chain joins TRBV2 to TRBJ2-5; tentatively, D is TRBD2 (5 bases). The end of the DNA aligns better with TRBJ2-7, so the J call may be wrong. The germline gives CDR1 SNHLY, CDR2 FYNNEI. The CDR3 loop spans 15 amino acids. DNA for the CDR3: TGTGCCAGCAGTGAAGTTGGAGGTAGCTCCTACGAGCAGTACTTC. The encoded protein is CASSEVGGSSYEQYF.

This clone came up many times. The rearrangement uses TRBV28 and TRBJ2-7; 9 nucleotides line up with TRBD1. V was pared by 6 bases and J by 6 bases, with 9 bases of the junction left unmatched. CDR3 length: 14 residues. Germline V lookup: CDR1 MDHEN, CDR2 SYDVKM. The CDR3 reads CASSYGDRVGEQYF. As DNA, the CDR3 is TGTGCCAGCAGCTATGGGGACAGGGTGGGCGAGCAGTACTTC.

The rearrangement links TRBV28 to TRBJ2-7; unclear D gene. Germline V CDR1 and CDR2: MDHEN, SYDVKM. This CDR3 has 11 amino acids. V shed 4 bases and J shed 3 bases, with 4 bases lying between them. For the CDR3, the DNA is TGTGCCAGCAGTTGGAGCTACGAGCAGTACTTC. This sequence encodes CASSWSYEQYF.

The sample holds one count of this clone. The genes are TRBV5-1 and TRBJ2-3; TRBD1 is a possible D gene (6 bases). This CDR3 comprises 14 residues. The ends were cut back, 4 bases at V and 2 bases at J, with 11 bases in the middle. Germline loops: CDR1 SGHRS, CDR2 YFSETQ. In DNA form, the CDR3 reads TGCGCCAGCAGCCTAGGACAGTTCACAGATACGCAGTATTTT. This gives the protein CASSLGQFTDTQYF.

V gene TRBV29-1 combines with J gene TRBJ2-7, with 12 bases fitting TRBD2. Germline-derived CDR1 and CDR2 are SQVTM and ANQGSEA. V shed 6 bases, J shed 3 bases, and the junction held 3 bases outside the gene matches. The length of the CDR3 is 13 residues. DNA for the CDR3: TGCAGCGTCCTGACTAGCGGGAGCTACGAGCAGTACTTC. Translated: CSVLTSGSYEQYF.

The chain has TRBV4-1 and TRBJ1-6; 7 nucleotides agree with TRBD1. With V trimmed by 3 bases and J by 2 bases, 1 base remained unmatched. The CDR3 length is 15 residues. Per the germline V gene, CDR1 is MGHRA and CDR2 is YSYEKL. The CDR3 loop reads CASSQTGPYNSPLHF. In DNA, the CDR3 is TGCGCCAGCAGCCAGACAGGGCCCTATAATTCACCCCTCCACTTT.

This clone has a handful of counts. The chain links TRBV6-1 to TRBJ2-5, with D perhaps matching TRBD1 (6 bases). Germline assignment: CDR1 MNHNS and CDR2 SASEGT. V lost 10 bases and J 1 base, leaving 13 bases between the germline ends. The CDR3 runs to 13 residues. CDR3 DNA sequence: TGTGCCACCTGGGACATTTCCCAAGAGACCCAGTACTTC. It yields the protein CATWDISQETQYF.

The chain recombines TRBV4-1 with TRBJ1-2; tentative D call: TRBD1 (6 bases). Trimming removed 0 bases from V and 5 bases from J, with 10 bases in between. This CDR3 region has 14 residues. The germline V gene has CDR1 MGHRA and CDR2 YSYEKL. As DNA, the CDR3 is TGCGCCAGCAGCCAAGAGGACAGATCATATGGCTACACCTTC. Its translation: CASSQEDRSYGYTF.

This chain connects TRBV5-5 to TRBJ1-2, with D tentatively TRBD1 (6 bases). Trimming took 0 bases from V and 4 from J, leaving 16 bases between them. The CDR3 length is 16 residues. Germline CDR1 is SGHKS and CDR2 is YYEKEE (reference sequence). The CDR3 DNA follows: TGTGCCAGCAGCTTGGTTAACTTTTGGGGGCCCTATGGCTACACCTTC. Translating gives CASSLVNFWGPYGYTF.

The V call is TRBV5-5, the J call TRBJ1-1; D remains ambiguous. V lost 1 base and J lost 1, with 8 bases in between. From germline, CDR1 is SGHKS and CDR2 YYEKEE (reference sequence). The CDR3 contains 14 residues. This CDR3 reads CASSLSYKNTEAFF. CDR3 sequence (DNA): TGTGCCAGCAGCTTGAGTTACAAGAACACTGAAGCTTTCTTT.

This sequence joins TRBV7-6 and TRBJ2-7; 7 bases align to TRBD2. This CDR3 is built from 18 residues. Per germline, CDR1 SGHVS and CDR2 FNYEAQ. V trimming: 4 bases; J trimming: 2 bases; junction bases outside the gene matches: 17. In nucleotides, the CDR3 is TGTGCCAGCAGCTCCAGGCGGGGGATAGGGATAGACCCCTACGAGCAGTACTTC. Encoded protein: CASSSRRGIGIDPYEQYF.

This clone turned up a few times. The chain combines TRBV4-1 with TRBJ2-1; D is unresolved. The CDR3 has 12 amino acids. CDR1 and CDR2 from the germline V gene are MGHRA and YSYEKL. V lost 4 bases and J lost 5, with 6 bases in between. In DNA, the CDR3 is TGCGCCAGCAGCCGGACGAACAATGAGCAGTTCTTC. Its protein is CASSRTNNEQFF.

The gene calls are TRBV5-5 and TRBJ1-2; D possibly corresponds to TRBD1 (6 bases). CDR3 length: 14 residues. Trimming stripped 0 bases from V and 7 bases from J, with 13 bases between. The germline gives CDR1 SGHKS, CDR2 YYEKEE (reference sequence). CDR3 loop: CASSLVEGGGGYTF. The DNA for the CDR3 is TGTGCCAGCAGCTTGGTCGAAGGGGGTGGTGGCTACACCTTC. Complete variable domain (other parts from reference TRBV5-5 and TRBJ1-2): DAGVTQSPTHLIKTRGQQVTLRCSPISGHKSVSWYQQVLGQGPQFIFQYYEKEERGRGNFPDRFSARQFPNYSSELNVNALLLGDSALYLCASSLVEGGGGYTFGSGTRLTVV.

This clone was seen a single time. The CDR3 spells CASSNTGQPTNEKLFF. The CDR3 nucleotides are TGTGCCAGCAGCAACACGGGACAGCCAACTAATGAAAAACTGTTTTTT. The chain links TRBV13 to TRBJ1-4, with 7 bases fitting TRBD1. The CDR3 runs to 16 residues. CDR1 PRHDT and CDR2 FYEKMQ come from the germline V gene (reference sequence). Unmatched junction bases numbered 6, after V lost 5 bases and J lost 0 bases.

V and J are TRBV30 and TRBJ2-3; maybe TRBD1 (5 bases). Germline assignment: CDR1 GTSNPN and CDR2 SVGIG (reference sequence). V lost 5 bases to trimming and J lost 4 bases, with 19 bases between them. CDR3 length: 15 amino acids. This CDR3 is CAWDRPDLTSDTQYF. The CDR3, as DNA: TGTGCCTGGGACAGACCGGATCTCACGTCAGATACGCAGTATTTT.

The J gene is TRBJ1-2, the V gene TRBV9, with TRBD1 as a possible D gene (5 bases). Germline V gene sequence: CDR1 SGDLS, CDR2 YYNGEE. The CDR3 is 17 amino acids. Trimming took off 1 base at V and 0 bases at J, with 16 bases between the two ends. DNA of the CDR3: TGTGCCAGCAGCGTAACCCCCTCGGGGGGTGCTAACTATGGCTACACCTTC. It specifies CASSVTPSGGANYGYTF.

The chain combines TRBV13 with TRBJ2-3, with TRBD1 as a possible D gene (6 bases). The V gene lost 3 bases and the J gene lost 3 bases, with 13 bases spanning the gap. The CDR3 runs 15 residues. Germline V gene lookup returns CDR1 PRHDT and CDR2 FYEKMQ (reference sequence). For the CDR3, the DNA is TGTGCCAGCAGCTTGGCAGGGGAAGAGACAGATACGCAGTATTTT. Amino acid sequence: CASSLAGEETDTQYF. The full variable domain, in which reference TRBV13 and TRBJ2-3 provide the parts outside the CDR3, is AAGVIQSPRHLIKEKRETATLKCYPIPRHDTVYWYQQGPGQDPQFLISFYEKMQSDKGSIPDRFSAQQFSDYHSELNMSSLELGDSALYFCASSLAGEETDTQYFGPGTRLTVL.

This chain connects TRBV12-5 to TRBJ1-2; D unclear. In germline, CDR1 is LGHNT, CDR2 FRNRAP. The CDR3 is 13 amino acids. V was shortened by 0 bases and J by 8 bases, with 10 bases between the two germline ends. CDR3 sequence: CASGLVPPGGYTF. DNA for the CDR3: TGTGCTAGTGGTTTGGTCCCCCCAGGCGGCTACACCTTC.

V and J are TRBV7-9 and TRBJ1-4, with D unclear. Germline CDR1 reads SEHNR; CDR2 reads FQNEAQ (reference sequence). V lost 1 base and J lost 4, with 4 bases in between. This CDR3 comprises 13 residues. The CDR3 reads CASSLDLNEKLFF. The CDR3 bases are TGTGCCAGCAGCTTAGACCTTAATGAAAAACTGTTTTTT. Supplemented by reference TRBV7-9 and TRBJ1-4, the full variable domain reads DTGVSQNPRHKITKRGQNVTFRCDPISEHNRLYWYRQTLGQGPEFLTYFQNEAQLEKSRLLSDRFSAERPKGSFSTLEIQRTEQGDSAMYLCASSLDLNEKLFFGSGTQLSVL.

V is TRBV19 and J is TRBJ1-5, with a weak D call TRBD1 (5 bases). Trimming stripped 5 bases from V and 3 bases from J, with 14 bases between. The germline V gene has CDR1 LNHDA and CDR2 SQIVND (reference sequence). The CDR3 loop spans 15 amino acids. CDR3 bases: TGTGCCAGTAGTCGGAGGGCAGGGTCCAATCAGCCCCAGCATTTT. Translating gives CASSRRAGSNQPQHF. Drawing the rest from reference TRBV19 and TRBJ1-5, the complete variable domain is DGGITQSPKYLFRKEGQNVTLSCEQNLNHDAMYWYRQDPGQGLRLIYYSQIVNDFQKGDIAEGYSVSREKKESFPLTVTSAQKNPTAFYLCASSRRAGSNQPQHFGDGTRLSIL.

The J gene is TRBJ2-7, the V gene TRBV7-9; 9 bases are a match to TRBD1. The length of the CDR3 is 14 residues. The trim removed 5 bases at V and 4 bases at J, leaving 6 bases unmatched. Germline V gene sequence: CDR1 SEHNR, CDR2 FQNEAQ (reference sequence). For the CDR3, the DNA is TGTGCCAGCAGCCCCAGGGACAGGGAATACGAGCAGTACTTC. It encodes CASSPRDREYEQYF. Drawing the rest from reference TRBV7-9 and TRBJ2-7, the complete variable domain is DTGVSQNPRHKITKRGQNVTFRCDPISEHNRLYWYRQTLGQGPEFLTYFQNEAQLEKSRLLSDRFSAERPKGSFSTLEIQRTEQGDSAMYLCASSPRDREYEQYFGPGTRLTVT.